The source of this TCR beta chain is a study of T cells after yellow fever vaccination. Generation of TCR cDNA used 5'RACE template switching (which added a universal primer site and UMIs). TCRdb independently ran MiXCR on the 5' RACE reads; one entry per CDR3 protein. The table has just over 250,000 distinct CDR3 sequences, around 4.9% seen once. The table lists this clonotype with a few counts. Its antigen remains unidentified. Germline V lookup: CDR1 SNHLY, CDR2 FYNNEI. Trimming shortened V by 7 bases and J by 0 bases, and 8 bases separated the two germline ends. This CDR3 comprises 13 residues. Findings of the study overall: Re-detected after boosting: most primary clones, 96% of CD4 and roughly 90% of CD8. Though weaker, the secondary response peaked faster, on day 5 versus 15. Researchers noted that a small share of clonotypes showed up in both CD4 and CD8 compartments.

The sequence came from a man younger than 35 who received the YFV17D yellow fever vaccine. The chain links TRBV2 to TRBJ2-3, with no clear D. The input for sequencing was CD4+ T cells sorted from PBMCs, taken on the day of the yellow fever booster vaccination. The CDR3 nucleotides read TGTGCCAGCAAACCAACTAGCACAGATACGCAGTATTTT. This gives the protein CASKPTSTDTQYF.